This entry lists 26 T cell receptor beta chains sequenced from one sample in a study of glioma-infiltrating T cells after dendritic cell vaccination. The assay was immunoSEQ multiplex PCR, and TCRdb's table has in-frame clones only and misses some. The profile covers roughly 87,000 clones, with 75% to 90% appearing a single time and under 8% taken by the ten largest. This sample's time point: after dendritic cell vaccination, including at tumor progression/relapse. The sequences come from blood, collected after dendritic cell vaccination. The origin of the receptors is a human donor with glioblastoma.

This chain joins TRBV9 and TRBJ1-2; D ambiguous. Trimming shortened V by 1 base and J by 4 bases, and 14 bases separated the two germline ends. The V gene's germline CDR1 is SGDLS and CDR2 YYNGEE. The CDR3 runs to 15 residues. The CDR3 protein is CASSVTATSGYGYTF. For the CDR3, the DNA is TGTGCCAGCAGCGTAACGGCTACATCGGGCTATGGCTACACCTTC.

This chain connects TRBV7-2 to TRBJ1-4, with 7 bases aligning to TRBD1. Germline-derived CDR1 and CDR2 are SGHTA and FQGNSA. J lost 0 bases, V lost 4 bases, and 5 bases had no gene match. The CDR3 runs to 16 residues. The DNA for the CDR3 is TGTGCCAGCAGCTCCCAAGGACAGGCAACTAATGAAAAACTGTTTTTT. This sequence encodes CASSSQGQATNEKLFF.

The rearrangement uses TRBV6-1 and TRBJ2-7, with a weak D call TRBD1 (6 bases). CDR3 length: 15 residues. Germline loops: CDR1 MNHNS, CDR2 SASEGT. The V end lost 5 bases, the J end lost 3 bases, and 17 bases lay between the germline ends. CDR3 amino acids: CASSRTDGFVYEQYF. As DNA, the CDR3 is TGTGCCAGCAGTCGGACAGATGGATTCGTCTACGAGCAGTACTTC.

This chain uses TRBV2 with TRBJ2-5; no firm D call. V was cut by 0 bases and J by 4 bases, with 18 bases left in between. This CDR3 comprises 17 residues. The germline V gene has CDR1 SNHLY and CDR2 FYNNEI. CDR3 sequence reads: CASSEALQRSARETQYF. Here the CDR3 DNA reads TGTGCCAGCAGTGAAGCGCTTCAGCGCAGTGCGAGAGAGACCCAGTACTTC.

CDR3 coding DNA: TGTGCCTGGAGTGTACCGGGGGTCGGGGAGACCCAGTACTTC. Protein sequence: CAWSVPGVGETQYF. The chain links TRBV30 to TRBJ2-5, with D perhaps TRBD2 (6 bases). V lost 0 bases, J lost 5 bases, and 13 bases lay in between. The germline CDR1 and CDR2 sequences are GTSNPN and SVGIG (reference sequence). The CDR3 is 14 amino acids.

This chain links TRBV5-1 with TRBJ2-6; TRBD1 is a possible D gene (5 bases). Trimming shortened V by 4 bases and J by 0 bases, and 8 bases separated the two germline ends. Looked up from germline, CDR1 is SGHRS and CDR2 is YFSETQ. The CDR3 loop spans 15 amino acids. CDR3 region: CASSLDSSGANVLTF. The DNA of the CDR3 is TGCGCCAGCAGCCTCGACAGCTCTGGGGCCAACGTCCTGACTTTC.

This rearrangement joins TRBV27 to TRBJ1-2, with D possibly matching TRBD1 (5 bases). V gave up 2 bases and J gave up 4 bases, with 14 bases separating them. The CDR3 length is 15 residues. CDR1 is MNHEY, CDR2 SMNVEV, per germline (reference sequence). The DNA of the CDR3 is TGTGCCAGCAGTTTAGTAGTAGGCGGGGGCTATGGCTACACCTTC. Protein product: CASSLVVGGGYGYTF.

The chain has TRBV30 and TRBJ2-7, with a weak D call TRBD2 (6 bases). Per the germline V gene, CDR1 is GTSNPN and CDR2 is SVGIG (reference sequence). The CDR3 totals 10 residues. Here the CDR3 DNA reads TGTGTCGGAGGGTCCTACGAGCAGTACTTC. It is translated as CVGGSYEQYF.

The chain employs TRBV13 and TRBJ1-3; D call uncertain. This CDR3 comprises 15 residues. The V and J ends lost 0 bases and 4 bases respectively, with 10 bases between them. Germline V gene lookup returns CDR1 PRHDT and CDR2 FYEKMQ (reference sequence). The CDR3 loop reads CASSLGTVAGNTIYF. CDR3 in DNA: TGTGCCAGCAGCTTAGGAACAGTCGCCGGAAACACCATATATTTT.

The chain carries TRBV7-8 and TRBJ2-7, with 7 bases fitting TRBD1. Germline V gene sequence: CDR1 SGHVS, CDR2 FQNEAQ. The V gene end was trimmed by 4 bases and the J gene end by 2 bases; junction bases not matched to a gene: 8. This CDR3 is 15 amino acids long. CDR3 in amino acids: CASSSEKTGTYEQYF. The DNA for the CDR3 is TGTGCCAGCAGCTCAGAAAAGACAGGGACCTACGAGCAGTACTTC.

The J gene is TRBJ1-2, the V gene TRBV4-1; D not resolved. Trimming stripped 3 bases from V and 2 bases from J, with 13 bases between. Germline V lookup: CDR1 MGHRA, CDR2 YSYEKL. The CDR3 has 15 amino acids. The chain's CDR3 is CASSQGFTGNYGYTF. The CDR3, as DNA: TGCGCCAGCAGCCAGGGCTTCACGGGAAACTATGGCTACACCTTC.

The CDR3 here is CASSLRSGSQPQHF. CDR3 bases: TGTGCCAGCAGTTTACGATCAGGTAGTCAGCCCCAGCATTTT. The chain carries TRBV6-1 and TRBJ1-5; D call uncertain. The CDR3 covers 14 residues. Trimming cost V 5 bases and J 6 bases, with 14 bases left between them. Per germline, CDR1 MNHNS and CDR2 SASEGT.

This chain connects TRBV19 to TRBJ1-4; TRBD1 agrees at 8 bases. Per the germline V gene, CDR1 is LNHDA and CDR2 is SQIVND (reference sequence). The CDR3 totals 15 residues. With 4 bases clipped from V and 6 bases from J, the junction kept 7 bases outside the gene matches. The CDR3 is CASSKTGGRDEKLFF. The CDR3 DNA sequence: TGTGCCAGTAGTAAAACAGGGGGAAGGGATGAAAAACTGTTTTTT.

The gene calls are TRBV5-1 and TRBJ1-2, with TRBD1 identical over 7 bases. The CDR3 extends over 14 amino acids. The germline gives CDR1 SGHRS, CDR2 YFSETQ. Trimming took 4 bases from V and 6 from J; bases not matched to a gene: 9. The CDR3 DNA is TGCGCCAGCAGCCTACGACAGGGAATTCATGGCTACACCTTC. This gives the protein CASSLRQGIHGYTF.

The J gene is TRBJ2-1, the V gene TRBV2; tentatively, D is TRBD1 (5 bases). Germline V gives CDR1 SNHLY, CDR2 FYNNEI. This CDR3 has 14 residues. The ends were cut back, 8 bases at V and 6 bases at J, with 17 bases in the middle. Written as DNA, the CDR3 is TGTGCCAGCGCCAGGGAAGAAGGGGCCAATGAGCAGTTCTTC. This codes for CASAREEGANEQFF. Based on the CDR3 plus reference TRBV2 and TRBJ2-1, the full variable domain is EPEVTQTPSHQVTQMGQEVILRCVPISNHLYFYWYRQILGQKVEFLVSFYNNEISEKSEIFDDQFSVERPDGSNFTLKIRSTKLEDSAMYFCASAREEGANEQFFGPGTRLTVL.

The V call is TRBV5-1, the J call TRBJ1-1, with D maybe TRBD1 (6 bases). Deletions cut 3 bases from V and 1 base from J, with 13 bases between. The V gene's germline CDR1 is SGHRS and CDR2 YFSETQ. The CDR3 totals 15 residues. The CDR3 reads CASSSQGGGNTEAFF. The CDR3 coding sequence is TGCGCCAGCAGCTCACAAGGGGGGGGGAACACTGAAGCTTTCTTT.

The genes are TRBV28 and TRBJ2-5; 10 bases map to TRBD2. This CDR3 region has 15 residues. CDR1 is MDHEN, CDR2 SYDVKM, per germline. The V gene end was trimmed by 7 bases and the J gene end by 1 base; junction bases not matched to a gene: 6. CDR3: CASKISGGTQETQYF. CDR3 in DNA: TGTGCCAGCAAAATTAGCGGGGGGACCCAAGAGACCCAGTACTTC.

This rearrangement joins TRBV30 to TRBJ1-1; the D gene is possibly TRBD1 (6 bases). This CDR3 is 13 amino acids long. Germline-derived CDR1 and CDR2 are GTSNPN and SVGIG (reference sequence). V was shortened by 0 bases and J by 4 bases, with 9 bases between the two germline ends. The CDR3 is CAWSVGGVTEAFF. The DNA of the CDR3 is TGTGCCTGGAGTGTAGGGGGTGTCACTGAAGCTTTCTTT. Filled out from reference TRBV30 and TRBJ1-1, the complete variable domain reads SQTIHQWPATLVQPVGSPLSLECTVEGTSNPNLYWYRQAAGRGLQLLFYSVGIGQISSEVPQNLSASRPQDRQFILSSKKLLLSDSGFYLCAWSVGGVTEAFFGQGTRLTVV.

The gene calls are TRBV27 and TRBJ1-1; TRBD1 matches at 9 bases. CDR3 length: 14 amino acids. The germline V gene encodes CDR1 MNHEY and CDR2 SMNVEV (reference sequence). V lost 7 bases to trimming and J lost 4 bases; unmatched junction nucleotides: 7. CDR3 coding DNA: TGTGCCAGCAACCCACAGGGGGCGCCCACTGAAGCTTTCTTT. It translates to CASNPQGAPTEAFF.

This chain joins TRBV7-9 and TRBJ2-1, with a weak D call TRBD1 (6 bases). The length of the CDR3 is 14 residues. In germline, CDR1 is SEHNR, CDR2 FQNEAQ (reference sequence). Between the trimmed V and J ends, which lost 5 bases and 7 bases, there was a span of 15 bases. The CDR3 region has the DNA TGTGCCAGCAGCCCAGAGGTACAGGGTAATGAGCAGTTCTTC. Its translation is CASSPEVQGNEQFF.

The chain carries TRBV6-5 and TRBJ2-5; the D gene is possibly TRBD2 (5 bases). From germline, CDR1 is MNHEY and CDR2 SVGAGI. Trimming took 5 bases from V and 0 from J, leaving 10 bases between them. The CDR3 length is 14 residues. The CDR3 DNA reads TGTGCCAGCAGTGGACTGGCCGACCAAGAGACCCAGTACTTC. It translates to CASSGLADQETQYF.

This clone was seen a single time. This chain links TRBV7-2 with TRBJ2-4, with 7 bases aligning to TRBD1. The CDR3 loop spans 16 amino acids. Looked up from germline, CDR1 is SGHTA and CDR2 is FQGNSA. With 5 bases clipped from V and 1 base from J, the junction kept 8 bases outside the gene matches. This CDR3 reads CASSHRQGPAKNIQYF. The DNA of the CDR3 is TGTGCCAGCAGCCATAGACAGGGACCTGCCAAAAACATTCAGTACTTC.

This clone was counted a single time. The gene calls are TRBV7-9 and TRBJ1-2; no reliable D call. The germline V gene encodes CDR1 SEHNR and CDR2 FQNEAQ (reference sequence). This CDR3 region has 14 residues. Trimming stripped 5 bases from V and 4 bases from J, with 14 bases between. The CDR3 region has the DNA TGTGCCAGCAGCCATACGGGATTCCGCTATGGCTACACCTTC. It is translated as CASSHTGFRYGYTF. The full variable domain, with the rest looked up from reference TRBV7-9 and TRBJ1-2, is DTGVSQNPRHKITKRGQNVTFRCDPISEHNRLYWYRQTLGQGPEFLTYFQNEAQLEKSRLLSDRFSAERPKGSFSTLEIQRTEQGDSAMYLCASSHTGFRYGYTFGSGTRLTVV.

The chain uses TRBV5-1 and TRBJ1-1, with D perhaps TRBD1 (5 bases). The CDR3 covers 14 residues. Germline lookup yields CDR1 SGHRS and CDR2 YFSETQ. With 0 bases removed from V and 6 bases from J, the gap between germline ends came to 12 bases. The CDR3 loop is CASSLGDSGAEAFF. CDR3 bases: TGCGCCAGCAGCTTGGGGGACTCGGGTGCTGAAGCTTTCTTT.

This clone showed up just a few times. CDR3 loop: CASTPGQGPNNEQFF. CDR3 in DNA: TGTGCCAGCACCCCGGGACAGGGGCCGAACAATGAGCAGTTCTTC. V is TRBV6-1 and J is TRBJ2-1; 10 nucleotides match TRBD1. This CDR3 has 15 amino acids. The V segment lost 7 bases and the J segment 5 bases; nucleotides outside the gene matches: 8. Germline values: CDR1 MNHNS, CDR2 SASEGT.

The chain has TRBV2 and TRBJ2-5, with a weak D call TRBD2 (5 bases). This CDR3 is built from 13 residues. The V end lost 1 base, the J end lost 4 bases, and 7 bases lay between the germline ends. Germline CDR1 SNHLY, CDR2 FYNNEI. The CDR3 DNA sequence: TGTGCCAGCAGTGAAGACCGGGGAGAGACCCAGTACTTC. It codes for CASSEDRGETQYF. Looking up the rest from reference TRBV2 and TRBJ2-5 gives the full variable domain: EPEVTQTPSHQVTQMGQEVILRCVPISNHLYFYWYRQILGQKVEFLVSFYNNEISEKSEIFDDQFSVERPDGSNFTLKIRSTKLEDSAMYFCASSEDRGETQYFGPGTRLLVL.